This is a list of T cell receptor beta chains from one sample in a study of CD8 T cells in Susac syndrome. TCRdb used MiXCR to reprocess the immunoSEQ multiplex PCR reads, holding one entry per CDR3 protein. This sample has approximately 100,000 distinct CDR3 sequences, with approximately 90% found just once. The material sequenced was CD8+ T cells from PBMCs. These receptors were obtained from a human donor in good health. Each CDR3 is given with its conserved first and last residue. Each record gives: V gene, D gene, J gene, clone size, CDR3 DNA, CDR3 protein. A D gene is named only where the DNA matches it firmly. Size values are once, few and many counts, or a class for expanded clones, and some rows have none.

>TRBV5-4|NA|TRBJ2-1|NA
TGTGCCAGCAGCTTGAGCCCTTGGAGGGATATCGTGTTCTTC
CASSLSPWRDIVFF
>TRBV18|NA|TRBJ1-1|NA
TGTGCCAGCTCACCACCGATGGGGGGGACTGAAGCTTTCTTT
CASSPPMGGTEAFF
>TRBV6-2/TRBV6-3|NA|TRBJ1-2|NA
TGTGCCAGCAGTTGGGACTATGGCTACACCTTC
CASSWDYGYTF
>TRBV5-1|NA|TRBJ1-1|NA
TGCGCCAGCAGCTTGGATGTTTTGGGTTCGGCGGCTGAAGCTTTCTTT
CASSLDVLGSAAEAFF
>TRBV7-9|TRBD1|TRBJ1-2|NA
TGTGCCAGCAGTCCAAAGGGGTGGACAGGGGCCGCTTTCGGATATGGCTACACCTTC
CASSPKGWTGAAFGYGYTF
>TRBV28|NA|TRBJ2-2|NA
TGTGCCAGCAGAAATTCCGGGACAACGAACACCGGGGAGCTGTTTTTT
CASRNSGTTNTGELFF
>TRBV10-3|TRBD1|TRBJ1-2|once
TGTGCCACCGACAGGGGGCTCGACTATGGCTACACCTTC
CATDRGLDYGYTF
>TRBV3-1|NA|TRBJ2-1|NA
TGTGCCAGCAGTTCATGGAATACTAACAATGAGCAGTTCTTC
CASSSWNTNNEQFF
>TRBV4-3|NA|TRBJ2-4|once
TGCGCCAGCAGCCACGGGGGTAGGGCGGACATTCAGTGCTTC
CASSHGGRADIQCF
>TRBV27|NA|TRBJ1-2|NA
TGTGCCAGCAGTTTTGATTCACAGGGCCTCTCGAGCTACACCTTC
CASSFDSQGLSSYTF
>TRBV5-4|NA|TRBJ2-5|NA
TGTGCCAGCAGCTTGGGAGGGGGATTAGAGACCCAGTACTTC
CASSLGGGLETQYF
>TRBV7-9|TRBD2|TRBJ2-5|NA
TGTGCCAGCAGCTTGAAAATATTAACTAGCGGGAGACGTCAAGAGACCCAGTACTTC
CASSLKILTSGRRQETQYF
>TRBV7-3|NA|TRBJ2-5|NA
TGTGCCAGCAGCTCCCGGGACCCCAAAGAGACCCAGTACTTC
CASSSRDPKETQYF
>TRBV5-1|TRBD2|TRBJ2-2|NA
TGCGCCAGCAGCCACCGGACTAGCGGGAACACCGGGGAGCTGTTTTTT
CASSHRTSGNTGELFF
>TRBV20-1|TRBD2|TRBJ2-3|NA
TGCAGTGCTATATCGACTAGCGGAACAGATACGCAGTATTTT
CSAISTSGTDTQYF
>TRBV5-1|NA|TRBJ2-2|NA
TGCGCCAGCAGCTGGAAGACAGGGAACACCGGGGAGCTGTTTTTT
CASSWKTGNTGELFF
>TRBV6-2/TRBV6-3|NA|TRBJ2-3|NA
TGTGCCAGCAGAGGGAGAACAGATACGCAGTATTTT
CASRGRTDTQYF
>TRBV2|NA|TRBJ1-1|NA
TGTGCCAGCAGACTAGGTACTGAAGCTTTCTTT
CASRLGTEAFF
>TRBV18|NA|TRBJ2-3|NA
TGTGCCAGCTCAGAAATCACAGGGAAGGCAGATACGCAGTATTTT
CASSEITGKADTQYF
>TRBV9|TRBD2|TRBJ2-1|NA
TGTGCCAGCGCCAATAGCGGGAGTAGCTCCTACAATGAGCAGTTCTTC
CASANSGSSSYNEQFF
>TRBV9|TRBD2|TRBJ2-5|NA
TGTGCCAGCAGCGTTGGCGGGGGGGCCCAAGAGACCCAGTACTTC
CASSVGGGAQETQYF
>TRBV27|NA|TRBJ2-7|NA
TGTGCCAGCAGTCCCACCCAGACAGGGAGGTCCTACGAGCAGTACTTC
CASSPTQTGRSYEQYF
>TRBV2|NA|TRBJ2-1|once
TGTGCCAGCAGTGAAGGGTCCGCTGGCAATGAGCAGTTCTTC
CASSEGSAGNEQFF
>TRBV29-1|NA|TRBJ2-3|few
TGCAGCGTTGATCCCGCAGATACGCAGTATTTT
CSVDPADTQYF
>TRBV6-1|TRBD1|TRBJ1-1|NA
TGTGCCAGCAGCCCCCCGCGGACAGGGTACCGGATGAACACTGAAGCTTTCTTT
CASSPPRTGYRMNTEAFF
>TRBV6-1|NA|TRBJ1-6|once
TGTGCCAGCATCATGATCGCGGGGCAGACAACACCCCTCCACTTT
CASIMIAGQTTPLHF
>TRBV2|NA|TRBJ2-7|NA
TGTGCCAGCATGGACCTCACCCCCGCCTACGAGCAGTACTTC
CASMDLTPAYEQYF
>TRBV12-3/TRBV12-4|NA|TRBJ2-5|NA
TGTGCCAGCAGTTTAGGGGGTGTGGGCCAAGAGACCCAGTACTTC
CASSLGGVGQETQYF
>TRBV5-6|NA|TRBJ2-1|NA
TGTGCCAGCAGTCATTATACCCTAGGCATTCCGGGACCCAAGAGCTCCTACAATGAGCAGTTCTTC
CASSHYTLGIPGPKSSYNEQFF
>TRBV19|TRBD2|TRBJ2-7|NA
TGTGCCAGTTCCACAGCGGGAGGACCCTACGAGCAGTACTTC
CASSTAGGPYEQYF
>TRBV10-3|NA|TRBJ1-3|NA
TGTGCCATCACCTCACCGGTATGGATGGGAGGAAACACCATATATTTT
CAITSPVWMGGNTIYF
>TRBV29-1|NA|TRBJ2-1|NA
TGCAGCGCGAGGGAGGGGGGCCACAATGAGCAGTTCTTC
CSAREGGHNEQFF
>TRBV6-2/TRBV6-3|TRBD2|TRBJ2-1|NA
TGTGCCAGCAGTTACTCCCCGCCTAGCGGGATCTACAATGAGCAGTTCTTC
CASSYSPPSGIYNEQFF
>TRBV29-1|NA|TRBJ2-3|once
TGCAGCGCAAGAACGGGACTCCACACAGATACGCAGTATTTT
CSARTGLHTDTQYF
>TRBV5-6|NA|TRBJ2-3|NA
TGTGCCAGCGGACCCCAGAGGGCAGATACGCAGTATTTT
CASGPQRADTQYF
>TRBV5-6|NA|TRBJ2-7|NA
TGTGCCAGCAGCAAAGGGGTTTTACACTACGAGCAGTACTTC
CASSKGVLHYEQYF
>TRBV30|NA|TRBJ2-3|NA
TGTGCCTGGACCACGGGACTGGCAGATACGCAGTATTTT
CAWTTGLADTQYF
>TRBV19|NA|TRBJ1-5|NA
TGTGCCAGTAGTATATTTCAGGGTAAAGAAGATCAGCCCCAGCATTTT
CASSIFQGKEDQPQHF
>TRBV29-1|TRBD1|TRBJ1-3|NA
TGCAGCGCCTGGGACAGGAACTCTGGAAACACCATATATTTT
CSAWDRNSGNTIYF
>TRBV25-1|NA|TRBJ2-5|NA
TGTGCCAGCAGTAAAAGGGCCCGGACAGCCTCCAGAACCCAGTACTTC
CASSKRARTASRTQYF
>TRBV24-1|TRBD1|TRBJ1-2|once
TGTGCCACCAGTGACTCCACCGGGACAGCTTCTTCCTACTATGGCTACACCTTC
CATSDSTGTASSYYGYTF
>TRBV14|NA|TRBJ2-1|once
TGTGCCAGCAGCCACCTCGGGACCCCGGATGAGCAGTTCTTC
CASSHLGTPDEQFF
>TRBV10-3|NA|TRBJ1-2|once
TGTGCCATCAGCCCTGGAGGGAATTACTATGGCTACACCTTC
CAISPGGNYYGYTF
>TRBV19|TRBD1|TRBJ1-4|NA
TGTGCCAGTAGTATCAGACAGGGAGAGAATGAAAAACTGTTTTTT
CASSIRQGENEKLFF
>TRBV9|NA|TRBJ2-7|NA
TGTGCCAGCAGCGTAGCTCCCTCGGACGAGCAGTACTTC
CASSVAPSDEQYF
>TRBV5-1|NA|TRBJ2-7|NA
TGCGCCAGCAGCCCCCCAAGCAGTGCCTACGAGCAGTACTTC
CASSPPSSAYEQYF
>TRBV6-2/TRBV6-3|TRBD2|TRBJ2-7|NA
TGTGCCAGCAGTCCGACTTGGGAGGGGCGGAACGAGCAGTACTTC
CASSPTWEGRNEQYF
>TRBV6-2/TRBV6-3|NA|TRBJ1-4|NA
TGTGCCAGCAGCTTCTCCGCGGGTAATGAAAAACTGTTTTTT
CASSFSAGNEKLFF
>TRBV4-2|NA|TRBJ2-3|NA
TGTGCCAGCAGCCAAGATGCGATAAGCACAGATACGCAGTATTTT
CASSQDAISTDTQYF
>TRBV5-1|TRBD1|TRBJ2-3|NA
TGCGCCAGCAGCTGGACAGGGAGGACAGATACGCAGTATTTT
CASSWTGRTDTQYF
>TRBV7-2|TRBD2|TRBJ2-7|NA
TGTGCCAGCAGCTTAGGAAGGAGGCTAGCGGGAGGTCAATACGAGCAGTACTTC
CASSLGRRLAGGQYEQYF
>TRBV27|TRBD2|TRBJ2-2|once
TGTGCCAGCAGTTGGGCGGGGGGAGTTGGTAACGGGGAGCTGTTTTTT
CASSWAGGVGNGELFF